This TCR beta chain is from a study of long-term antiretroviral therapy in people with HIV. Study details: Samples from the earliest time points predate the 2015 immediate-ART recommendation by about a decade.

Findings of the study overall: ART was followed by higher diversity that remained below transplant donor controls. Pre-ART-expanded clones dominated the repertoire at all time points.

At survey level, the immunoSEQ assay was run in its v3.0 version. Profiling relied on immunoSEQ multiplex PCR, and the TCRdb table lists in-frame clones only, not all of them. Among tens of thousands of clones listed, 75% to 90% were seen once. Germline V lookup: CDR1 MDHEN, CDR2 SYDVKM. Trimming removed 11 bases at V and 8 bases at J, with 12 bases between. The CDR3 loop spans 10 amino acids. On this clone: Its specificity is unknown.

At least two post-ART and at least one pre-ART PBMC sample were available for each donor. The chain employs TRBV28 and TRBJ1-1; D may be TRBD1 (6 bases). Sequenced material: unsorted PBMCs, taken 1 year after starting antiretroviral therapy. The clonotype was recovered from a man in his late teens or twenties with HIV. As DNA, the CDR3 is TGTGCCGGGGGGGGGCGGGAAGCTTTCTTT. Its protein product is CAGGGREAFF.